This T cell receptor beta chain was found in a study of cytomegalovirus exposure and HLA in healthy donors. Comment on this clone: Its cognate antigen is unknown.

The PCR made use of 60 Vbeta and 13 Jbeta primers. Data came from immunoSEQ multiplex PCR; TCRdb stores just in-frame clones and leaves some out. Seen here are roughly 150,000 clones, about 72% observed once, and the top ten hold over 2%. The length of the CDR3 is 16 residues. The ends were cut back, 4 bases at V and 0 bases at J, with 14 bases in the middle. The germline V gene encodes CDR1 SGHRS and CDR2 YFSETQ. General study points: What TCR beta sequences reportedly achieved was accurate prediction of HLA-A and HLA-B alleles in most subjects. Analysis was carried out at a later point, and it linked a missense DCLRE1C variant to TCR beta V- and J-gene trimming. In presence/absence analyses, roughly uniform sequencing depth across donors was assumed. Later examination showed HLA-associated TCR beta chains had greater clonal expansion than equally common others.

Sequenced input: PBMCs. The rearrangement joins TRBV5-1 to TRBJ2-1; D possibly corresponds to TRBD2 (6 bases). The receptor was derived from a middle-aged man in good health and CMV-seronegative. The CDR3 nucleotides are TGCGCCAGCAGCGGGGGTGGCGGGGCCTCCTACAATGAGCAGTTCTTC. Protein sequence: CASSGGGGASYNEQFF.